Below, 3 T cell receptor beta chains from the same sample are listed, as sequenced in a study of tumor-infiltrating lymphocytes in primary liver carcinoma. Co-extraction of RNA and DNA was performed on roughly 17-32 mg of unsorted bulk tissue. Reverse transcription of about 0.5 ug total RNA with a constant-region primer produced TCR beta cDNA. A slightly modified ARM-PCR protocol with three nested multiplex PCR rounds produced these TCR beta libraries. TRBV1-TRBV30 forward primers paired with a C-beta reverse primer drove the first two PCR rounds, about 10 cycles each. TCRdb re-called the multiplex PCR reads through MiXCR, storing one row per CDR3 protein. In the table there are about 54,000 distinct CDR3 sequences, roughly 77% of which are singletons. The sequenced sample was liver tumor tissue from sampling region 2. The subset denotes: tumor region T2, inferior pole. Receptor source: a man aged 40-55 years with primary liver carcinoma and hepatitis B virus infection.

This clonotype has a single count. In this CDR3 the conserved last residue, phenylalanine or tryptophan, is missing, so a read error is likely. The chain links TRBV12-3 or TRBV12-4 to TRBJ2-5; D possibly corresponds to TRBD2 (6 bases). The CDR3 has 16 amino acids. V was pared by 7 bases and J by 3 bases, with 21 bases between. CDR3 bases: TGTGCCAGCATGAGATCGGTAGCGGCCCCCAAAGAGACCCAGTACTAC. Its protein product is CASMRSVAAPKETQYY.

This rearrangement joins TRBV29-1 to TRBJ2-5; a weak D match, TRBD2 (5 bases). The germline gives CDR1 SQVTM, CDR2 ANQGSEA. Trimming left V 4 bases short and J 5 bases short, with 14 bases between. This CDR3 is built from 13 residues. The CDR3 here is CSVGERVTETQYF. The CDR3 nucleotides are TGCAGCGTTGGTGAGAGGGTCACTGAGACCCAGTACTTC.

This clonotype was observed a handful of times. The chain joins TRBV3-1 to TRBJ1-5; 8 bases match TRBD1. The length of the CDR3 is 16 residues. V lost 3 bases and J lost 0; bases outside the gene matches: 4. Germline V gene sequence: CDR1 LGHDT, CDR2 YNNKEL (reference sequence). This chain's CDR3 is CASSHSDRGSNQPQHF. CDR3 nucleotide sequence: TGTGCCAGCAGCCACTCCGACAGGGGTAGCAATCAGCCCCAGCATTTT.